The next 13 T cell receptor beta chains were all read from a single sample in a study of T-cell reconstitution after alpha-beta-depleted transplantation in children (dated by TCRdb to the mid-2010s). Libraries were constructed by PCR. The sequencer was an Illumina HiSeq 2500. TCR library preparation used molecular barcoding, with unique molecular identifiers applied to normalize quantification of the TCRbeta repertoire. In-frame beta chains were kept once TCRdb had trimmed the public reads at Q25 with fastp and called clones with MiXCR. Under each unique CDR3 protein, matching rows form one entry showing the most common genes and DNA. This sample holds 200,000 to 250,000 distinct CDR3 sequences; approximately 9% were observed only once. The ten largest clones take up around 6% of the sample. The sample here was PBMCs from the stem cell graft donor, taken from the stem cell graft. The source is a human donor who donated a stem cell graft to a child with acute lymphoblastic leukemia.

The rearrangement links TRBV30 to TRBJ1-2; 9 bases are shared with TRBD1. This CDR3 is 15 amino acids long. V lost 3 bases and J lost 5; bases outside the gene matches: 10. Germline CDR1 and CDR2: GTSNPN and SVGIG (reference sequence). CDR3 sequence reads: CAWRGTLGQGYGYTF. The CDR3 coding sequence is TGTGCCTGGAGGGGGACCCTGGGACAGGGATATGGCTACACCTTC.

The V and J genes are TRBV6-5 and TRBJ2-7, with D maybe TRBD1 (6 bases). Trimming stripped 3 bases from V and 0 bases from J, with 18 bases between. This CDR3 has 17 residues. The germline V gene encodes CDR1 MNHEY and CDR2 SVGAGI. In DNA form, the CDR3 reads TGTGCCAGCAGTTATAAGACAGGAGACGAATTCTCCTACGAGCAGTACTTC. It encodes CASSYKTGDEFSYEQYF.

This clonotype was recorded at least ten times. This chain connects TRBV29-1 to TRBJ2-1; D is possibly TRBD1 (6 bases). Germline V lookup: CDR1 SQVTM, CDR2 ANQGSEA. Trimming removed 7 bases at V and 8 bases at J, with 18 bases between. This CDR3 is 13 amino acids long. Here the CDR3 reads CSGGQKEEDEQFF. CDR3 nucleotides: TGCAGCGGCGGACAGAAGGAGGAGGATGAGCAGTTCTTC.

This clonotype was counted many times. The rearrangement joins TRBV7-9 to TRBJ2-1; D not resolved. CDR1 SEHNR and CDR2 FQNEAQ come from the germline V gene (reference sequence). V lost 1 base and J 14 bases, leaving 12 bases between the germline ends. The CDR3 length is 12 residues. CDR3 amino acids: CASSLEGDGEFF. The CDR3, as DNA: TGTGCCAGCAGCTTAGAAGGAGATGGGGAGTTCTTC.

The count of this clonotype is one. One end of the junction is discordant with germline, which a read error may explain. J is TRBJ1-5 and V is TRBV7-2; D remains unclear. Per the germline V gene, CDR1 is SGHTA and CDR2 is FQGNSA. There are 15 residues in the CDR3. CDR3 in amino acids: CASSLAPEINQPQHF. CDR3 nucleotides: TGTGCCAGCAGTTTAGCGCCGGAGATAAATCAGCCCCAGCATTTT.

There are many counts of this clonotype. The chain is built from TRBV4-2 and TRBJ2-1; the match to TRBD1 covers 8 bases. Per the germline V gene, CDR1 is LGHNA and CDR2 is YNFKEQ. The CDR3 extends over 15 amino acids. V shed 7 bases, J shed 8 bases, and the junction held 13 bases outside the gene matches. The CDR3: CASNPRGATGDEQFF. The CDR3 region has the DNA TGTGCCAGCAACCCCAGGGGGGCGACAGGGGATGAGCAGTTCTTC.

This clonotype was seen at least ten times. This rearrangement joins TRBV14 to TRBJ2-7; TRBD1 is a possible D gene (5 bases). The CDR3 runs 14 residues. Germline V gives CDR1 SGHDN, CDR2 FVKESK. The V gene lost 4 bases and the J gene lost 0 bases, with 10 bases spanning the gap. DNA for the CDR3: TGTGCCAGCAGCCCCGGACACGGCTCCTACGAGCAGTACTTC. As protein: CASSPGHGSYEQYF.

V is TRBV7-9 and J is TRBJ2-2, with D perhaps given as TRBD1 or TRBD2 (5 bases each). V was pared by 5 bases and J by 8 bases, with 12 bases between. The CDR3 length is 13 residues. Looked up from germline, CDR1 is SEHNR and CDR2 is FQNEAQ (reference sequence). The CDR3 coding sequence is TGTGCCAGCAGCCGGGACCCAAAGGGGGAGCTGTTTTTT. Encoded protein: CASSRDPKGELFF.

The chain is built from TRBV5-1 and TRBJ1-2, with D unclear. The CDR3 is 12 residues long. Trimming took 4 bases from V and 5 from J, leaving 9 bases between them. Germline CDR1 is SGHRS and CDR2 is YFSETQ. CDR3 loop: CASSTVNYGYTF. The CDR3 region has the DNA TGCGCCAGCAGCACCGTAAATTATGGCTACACCTTC. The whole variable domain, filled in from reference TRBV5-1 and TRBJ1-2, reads KAGVTQTPRYLIKTRGQQVTLSCSPISGHRSVSWYQQTPGQGLQFLFEYFSETQRNKGNFPGRFSGRQFSNSRSEMNVSTLELGDSALYLCASSTVNYGYTFGSGTRLTVV.

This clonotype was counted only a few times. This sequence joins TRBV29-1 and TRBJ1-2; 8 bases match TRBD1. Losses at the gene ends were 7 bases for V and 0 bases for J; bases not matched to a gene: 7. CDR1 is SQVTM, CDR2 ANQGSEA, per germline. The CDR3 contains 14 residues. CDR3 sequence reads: CSAGDRGANYGYTF. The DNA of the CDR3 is TGCAGCGCAGGCGACAGGGGAGCTAACTATGGCTACACCTTC.

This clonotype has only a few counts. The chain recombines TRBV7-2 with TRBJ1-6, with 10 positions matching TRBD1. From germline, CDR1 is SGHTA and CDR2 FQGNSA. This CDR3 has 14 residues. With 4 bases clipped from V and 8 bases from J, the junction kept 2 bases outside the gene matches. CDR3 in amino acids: CASSSDRGHSPLHF. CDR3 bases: TGTGCCAGCAGCTCTGACAGGGGGCATTCACCCCTCCACTTT.

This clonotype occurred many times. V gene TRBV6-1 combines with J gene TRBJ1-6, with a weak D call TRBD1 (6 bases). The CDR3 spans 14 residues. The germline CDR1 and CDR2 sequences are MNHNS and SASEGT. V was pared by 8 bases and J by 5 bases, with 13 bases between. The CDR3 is CASSGTQDNSPLHF. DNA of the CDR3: TGTGCCAGCTCCGGGACACAGGATAATTCACCCCTCCACTTT.

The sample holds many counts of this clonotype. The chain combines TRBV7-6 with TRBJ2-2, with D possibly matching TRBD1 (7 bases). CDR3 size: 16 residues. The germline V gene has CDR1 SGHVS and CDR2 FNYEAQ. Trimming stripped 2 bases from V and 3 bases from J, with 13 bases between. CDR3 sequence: CASSLITGEDTGELFF. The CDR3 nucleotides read TGTGCCAGCAGCTTAATTACAGGGGAGGACACCGGGGAGCTGTTTTTT.